This is a list of T cell receptor beta chains from one sample in a study of CD8 T cells in Susac syndrome. One entry per CDR3 protein, called by TCRdb with MiXCR from the immunoSEQ multiplex PCR reads. The sample holds 130,000 or so distinct CDR3 sequences, roughly 80% seen once. Sequencing was carried out using CD8+ T cells from PBMCs. The receptors originated from a human donor with multiple sclerosis. The CDR3 runs from the conserved cysteine through the conserved F or W. The D gene is left open where the match is weak. Clone size is shown for a subset of rows, as once, few, many or a class of expanded clone.

j_call | v_call | d_call | clone_size | cdr3_nt | cdr3_aa
TRBJ1-3 | TRBV7-8 | - | - | TGTGCCAGCAGCTTACTCGGGGGCGCTGGAAACACCATATATTTT | CASSLLGGAGNTIYF
TRBJ2-5 | TRBV11-2 | - | - | TGTGCCAGCAGCTTATACAGGGTACCGGGGGAGACCCAGTACTTC | CASSLYRVPGETQYF
TRBJ2-2 | TRBV21-1 | - | - | TGTGCCAGCAGCAACATTGGCGGGGAGCTGTTTTTT | CASSNIGGELFF
TRBJ2-3 | TRBV4-1 | TRBD2 | - | TGCGCCAGCAGCCAGAAACCGGGACTAGTGCGCACAGATACGCAGTATTTT | CASSQKPGLVRTDTQYF
TRBJ1-6 | TRBV25-1 | TRBD1 | - | TGTGCCAGCACCGAGGGGGCAGGGCCGAATTCACCCCTCCACTTT | CASTEGAGPNSPLHF
TRBJ1-2 | TRBV19 | - | - | TGTGCCAGTAGTACCCGGGAAAGGGCCGAAGGCTACACCTTC | CASSTRERAEGYTF
TRBJ1-2 | TRBV6-1 | TRBD1 | - | TGTGCCAGCAGAAAAAGGGGGCAGGGGTACGGCTACACCTTC | CASRKRGQGYGYTF
TRBJ1-1 | TRBV19 | - | - | TGTGCCAGTAGTGCTGAAGGAGCAGGCGGCCTGAACACTGAAGCTTTCTTT | CASSAEGAGGLNTEAFF
TRBJ1-3 | TRBV4-1 | TRBD1 | few | TGCGCCAGCAGCCAAGGACAGGGGGCTGGAAACACCATATATTTT | CASSQGQGAGNTIYF
TRBJ2-2 | TRBV7-9 | - | - | TGTGCCAGCAGCTTAGACAGGAGCACCGGGGAGCTGTTTTTT | CASSLDRSTGELFF
TRBJ1-4 | TRBV12-3/TRBV12-4 | TRBD1 | - | TGTGCCAGCAGTTCGACAGGGGAAGTTGGAGAAAAACTGTTTTTT | CASSSTGEVGEKLFF
TRBJ1-2 | TRBV5-6 | - | - | TGTGCCAGCAGCTCATATCTGTTGACAGGAGATCTTTATGGCTACACCTTC | CASSSYLLTGDLYGYTF
TRBJ2-2 | TRBV7-3 | - | - | TGTGCCAGCAGCTTGGGGGCGGGAGACTCGGACACCGGGGAGCTGTTTTTT | CASSLGAGDSDTGELFF
TRBJ2-3 | TRBV18 | - | once | TGTGCCAGCTCACCATCCCCCCCGGGCGGGGACCCCACAGATACGCAGTATTTT | CASSPSPPGGDPTDTQYF
TRBJ2-7 | TRBV18 | TRBD1 | - | TGTGCCAGCTCCGCCGCTGCTCGGACAGGGGAATACGAGCAGTACTTC | CASSAAARTGEYEQYF
TRBJ1-2 | TRBV20-1 | TRBD1 | once | TGCAGTGCCCTGACAGGGGCTTACGATGGCTACACCTTC | CSALTGAYDGYTF
TRBJ1-1 | TRBV7-6 | - | - | TGTGCCAGCAGCCCGGGACCGCGGAACACTGAAGCTTTCTTT | CASSPGPRNTEAFF